This T cell receptor (beta chain) was captured in a study of cytomegalovirus exposure and HLA in healthy donors. Study-level results: Presence/absence analyses treated sequencing depth as roughly uniform across donors. Reportedly, fewer N-insertions than the approximately 700-donor mean appeared in an Asian-associated ancestry cluster in a later analysis.

V lost 1 base and J 1 base, leaving 7 bases between the germline ends. Germline CDR1 and CDR2: MNHNS and SASEGT. The CDR3 loop spans 14 amino acids. These donors, healthy bone marrow donors, were studied. PCR was performed using 60 Vbeta and 13 Jbeta primers. Original handling: Later, an analysis found 80 million or so unique TCR beta chains, and some 10 million of these were shared. TCRdb keeps only in-frame clones here, not all; method: immunoSEQ multiplex PCR. Clonal size and the V and J genes are those of that table, whereas D and trimming came from the DNA. This sample's table reports 150,000 or so clones. Comment on this clone: No antigen is known for it.

This clonotype originated in a woman aged 18-35 years in good health and CMV-seronegative. The sample was PBMCs. This rearrangement joins TRBV6-1 to TRBJ2-5; D unresolved. CDR3 sequence: CASSEGQAQETQYF. DNA for the CDR3: TGTGCCAGCAGTGAAGGCCAGGCCCAAGAGACCCAGTACTTC.